The TCR beta chain under discussion was sequenced for a study of vaccination and CD4 T cells after COVID-19 (dated by TCRdb to 2022 to 2024). The study in broad terms: Every convalescent patient had a positive nasal swab PCR test for SARS-CoV-2, with mild disease in about nine patients and severe disease in one. In the convalescent cohort there were six males and four females, among whom were two Hispanic individuals, seven Caucasians, two Asians and one multiracial person. Each participant got two doses of either the Pfizer-BioNTech BNT162b2 vaccine (n=8) or the Moderna mRNA-1273 vaccine (n=2). Post-COVID blood samples from convalescent patients were collected a median of around 100 days after diagnosis, with a range of 35 to 161 days. The time from the second vaccine dose to post-vaccine blood sampling had a median of roughly 79 days and ranged from about 14 to 250 days. The cultures were stimulated with overlapping spike peptide pools from SARS-CoV-2 and from the common cold coronaviruses HCoV-NL63, HCoV-OC43 and HCoV-229E. Control cultures used a CEFX viral epitope pool as positive control, an HIV-1 Nef peptide pool as negative control, or no peptide. The spike-specific CD4+ TCR repertoire was compared before and after mRNA vaccination in nine to ten COVID-19 convalescent patients and a handful of infection-naive healthy vaccine recipients. What the research found in general, with its limitations: An increase in the median number of SARS-CoV-2-reactive clonotypes from approximately 21 after infection to 38 after vaccination was observed, but the change was not found to be significant. Of the vaccine-specific clones in convalescent patients, 304 of 307, or nearly all, reacted only to SARS-CoV-2 spike and did not cross-react with common cold coronaviruses. The study included relatively few convalescent patients and did not analyze early timepoints after natural infection. Among convalescent patients, a median around 83% of the SARS-CoV-2-reactive clones seen after vaccination appeared only after vaccination, which suggests priming specific to the vaccine.

CDR1 SGHNT and CDR2 YYREEE were looked up in the germline V gene (reference sequence). Trimming takes 6 bases off V and 3 bases off J; junction bases not matched to a gene: 11. From cysteine to phenylalanine, the CDR3 is 15 amino acids long. The DNA shown is the 45-base CDR3, in frame from base 1. Libraries were constructed by PCR. TCR sequencing of DNA from cultured CD4+ T cells used the Oncomine TCR Beta short-read assay at the Johns Hopkins FTIC core. Genomic DNA was extracted from the cultured CD4+ T cells with the QIAamp micro DNA kit. Oncomine TCR Beta libraries made from cultured CD4+ T cells were pooled using unique dual indexes and sequenced on an Illumina iSeq 100. Per the original workflow: Non-productive sequences were filtered out, and CDR3s that did not start with C, did not end with F or W, or were shorter than 7 amino acids were discarded. Antigen-specific clonotypes were identified using the MANAFEST web application through comparison of peptide-stimulated wells with reference and other culture wells. Positive clones required FDR below 0.05, an odds ratio above 5, and productive frequency above 0.1% in at least two of three replicate wells. A clonotype was classed as cross-reactive if the clonotype showed significant expansion both in SARS-CoV-2 spike wells and in at least one common cold coronavirus spike condition. CDR3 homology was assessed with Levenshtein distances (stringdist) and unrooted phylogenetic trees (ape) in R version 3.6.1. In TCRdb, the public reads were trimmed at Q25 with fastp and aligned with MiXCR, with productive beta chains retained. Identical CDR3 protein sequences are pooled into one entry, listed with their most common genes and DNA. TCRdb's processing, not the authors' own work, is the source of the V and J calls. The sample yields about 16,000 distinct CDR3 sequences; 45% to 55% were counted once. The ten largest make up 10% to 15% of the sample.

Points on this clonotype: Its antigen has not been determined. The input lacks base qualities; no much larger clone sits a single base away.

The treatment or condition label on this specimen signifies: approximately nine-day PBMC culture with coronavirus spike peptide pools or control peptides (ViraFEST assay). To expand antigen-specific T cells with peptide pools and then pick out the expanded clonotypes through TCR sequencing, the study relied on the ViraFEST assay. The positive SARS-CoV-2 PCR tests of the convalescent patients were dated from March to December 2020, before the Alpha, Beta and Delta variants emerged in the United States. Approximately 2.1 million PBMCs per well were cultured in IMDM with approximately 5% human AB serum and approximately 10 IU/ml IL-2, plus 10 ug/ml peptide pools. Half of the culture medium was replaced with fresh IL-2-containing medium on days 3 and 7. Once the cells had been in culture for around 10 days, the EasySep CD4+ T cell isolation kit was used to isolate CD4+ T cells by negative selection. Ficoll-Paque Plus gradient centrifugation was used to isolate PBMCs from whole blood, and the isolated PBMCs were then either used fresh or cryopreserved at -140C. Each culture condition was generally run in triplicate wells.

The chain links TRBV5-4 with TRBJ2-7, and 8 bases in between align with TRBD2. The source of this sequence is a human donor who had recovered from COVID-19. The sample consisted of CD4+ T cells from blood, cultured in vitro. The DNA sequence reads TGTGCCAGCACCGACACCCGGGGGGGGAGCTACGAGCAGTACTTC. It translates as CASTDTRGGSYEQYF.